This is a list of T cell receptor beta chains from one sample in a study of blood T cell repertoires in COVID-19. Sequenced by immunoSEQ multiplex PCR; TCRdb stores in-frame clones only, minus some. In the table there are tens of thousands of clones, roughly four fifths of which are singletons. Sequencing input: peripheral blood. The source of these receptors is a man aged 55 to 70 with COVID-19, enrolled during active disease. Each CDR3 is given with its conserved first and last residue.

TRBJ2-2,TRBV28,CASSLSSGGLTGELFF
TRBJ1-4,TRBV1,CTSSQVPSQGISGEKLFF
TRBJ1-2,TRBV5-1,CASSPRDSGGYTF
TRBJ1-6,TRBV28,CASSLSSGGNSPLHF
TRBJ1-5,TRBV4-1,CASSQGEPISQPQHF
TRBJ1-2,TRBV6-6,CASSLDRDGYGYTF
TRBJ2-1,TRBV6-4,CASSRYGDSVYNEQFF
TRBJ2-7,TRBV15,CATSLGIDYEQYF
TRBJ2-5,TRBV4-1,CASSPQGSQETQYF
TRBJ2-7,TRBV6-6,CASRRIGGRDYEQYF
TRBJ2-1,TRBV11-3,CASSLVNAGNEQFF
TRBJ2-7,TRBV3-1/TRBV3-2,CASSLDRREQYF
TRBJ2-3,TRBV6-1,CASSEYGRDWTSTDTQYF
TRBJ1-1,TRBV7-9,CASSFPGNLNTEAFF
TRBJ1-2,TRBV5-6,CASSADMSNYGYTF
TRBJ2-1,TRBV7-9,CASSPAPGREQFF
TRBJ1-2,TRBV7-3,CASSEGQGHYGYTF
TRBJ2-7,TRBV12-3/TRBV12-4,CASSSGGPYEQYF
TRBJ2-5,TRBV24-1,CATADRDRETQYF
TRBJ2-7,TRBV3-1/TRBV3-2,CASSQGLAGSYEQYF
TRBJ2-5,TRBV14,CASSQGRVTQYF
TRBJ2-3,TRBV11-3,CASAPAAASTDTQYF
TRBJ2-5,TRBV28,CAARSTGEFGETQYF
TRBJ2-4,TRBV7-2,CASSLEGGTGISKNIQYF
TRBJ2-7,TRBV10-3,CAISESVTERGATYEQYF
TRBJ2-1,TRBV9,CASSVTGTLYNEQFF
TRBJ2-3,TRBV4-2,CASSQAWGADTQYF
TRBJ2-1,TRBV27,CASSYRDRDNEQFF
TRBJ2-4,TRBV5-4,CASSSRQESVDIQYF
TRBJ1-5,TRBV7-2,CASSSGQGVQPQHF
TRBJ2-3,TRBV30,CAWSRPGDTQYF
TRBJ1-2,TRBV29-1,CSARDRGNYGYTF
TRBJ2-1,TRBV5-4,CASSVGTSGRNEQFF
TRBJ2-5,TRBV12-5,CASGLGGQGGGETQYF
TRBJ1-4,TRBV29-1,CSSRYNEKLFF
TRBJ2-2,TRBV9,CASTGGDITGELFF
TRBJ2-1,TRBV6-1,CASSEALGGEQFF
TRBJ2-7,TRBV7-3,CASSLGQGTYEQYF
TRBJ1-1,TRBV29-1,CSVAWRLGNTEAFF
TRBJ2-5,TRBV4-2,CASSPLKAEKETQYF
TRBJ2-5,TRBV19,CASTQEGTQYF
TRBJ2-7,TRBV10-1,CASSERTGNYEQYF
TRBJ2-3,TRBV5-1,CASEAGQGADTQYF
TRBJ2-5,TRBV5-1,CASSLEQGSRETQYF
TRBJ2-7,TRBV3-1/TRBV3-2,CASSHLDTYEQYF
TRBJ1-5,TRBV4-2,CASSQDQAGQPQHF
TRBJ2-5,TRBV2,CASRPGLAAVGQTQYF
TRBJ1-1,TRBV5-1,CASSGTGMNTEAFF
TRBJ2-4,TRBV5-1,CASSSQGVDIQYF
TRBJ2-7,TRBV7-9,CASSYTGLAGGYEQYF
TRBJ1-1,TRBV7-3,CASSQQPNTEAFF
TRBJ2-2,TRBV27,CASSWGWSGSTGELFF
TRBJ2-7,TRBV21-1,CASSKVSYRTSDPRLEKPTYEQYF
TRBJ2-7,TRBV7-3,CASSQNGGRAYEQYF
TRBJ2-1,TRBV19,CASSPSAGDYYNEQFF